This T cell receptor (beta chain) stems from a study of cytomegalovirus exposure and HLA in healthy donors. Study-wide findings and caveats: Association of 16,951 TCR beta sequences with HLA alleles was found at 0.05 false discovery rate in a later analysis.

The ends were cut back, 0 bases at V and 7 bases at J, with 13 bases in the middle. The CDR3 loop spans 15 amino acids. CDR1 is LNHDA and CDR2 is SQIVND in the germline V gene (reference sequence). PCR primers comprised 60 Vbeta and 13 Jbeta primers. The repertoire was sequenced with immunoSEQ multiplex PCR; TCRdb's copy has only in-frame clones and lacks some. This sample's table reports about 41,000 clones. Notes on this clone: The antigen remains unidentified.

This TCR was recovered from a man aged 30 to 45 in good health and CMV-seronegative. The source material was PBMCs. J is TRBJ1-5 and V is TRBV19; the D is unclear. The CDR3 sequence is CASSIEVRLGQPQHF. The CDR3 DNA sequence: TGTGCCAGTAGTATAGAAGTGAGACTTGGGCAGCCCCAGCATTTT.